Shown below are 25 T cell receptor beta chains from a single sample sequenced in a study of cytomegalovirus exposure and HLA in healthy donors. In the PCR, 60 Vbeta and 13 Jbeta primers were used. Produced via immunoSEQ multiplex PCR; TCRdb's table is partial and in-frame only. This sample has around 190,000 clones, with around 81% found just once. Source material: PBMCs. Receptor source: a young man in good health and CMV-seronegative.

The chain combines TRBV2 with TRBJ2-7, with 10 positions matching TRBD2. This CDR3 spans 15 amino acids. After removal of 6 bases from V and 4 bases from J, the junction contained 9 bases not matched to a gene. Germline loops: CDR1 SNHLY, CDR2 FYNNEI. CDR3 bases: TGTGCCAGCAGAGAGCTAGCGGGGGCCTTATACGAGCAGTACTTC. Its translation is CASRELAGALYEQYF.

V is TRBV18 and J is TRBJ2-1; 10 nucleotides match TRBD2. CDR3 length equals 15 residues. V was pared by 3 bases and J by 7 bases, with 6 bases of the junction left unmatched. CDR1 KGHSH and CDR2 LQKENI come from the germline V gene. The CDR3 nucleotides read TGTGCCAGCTCACCGCTGCTAGCGGGAGCTAATGAGCAGTTCTTC. It is translated as CASSPLLAGANEQFF.

This clone was counted a few times. The chain uses TRBV4-3 and TRBJ2-3; 11 nucleotides match TRBD2. The CDR3 contains 18 residues. Trimming at V came to 0 bases and at J to 6 bases, leaving 11 bases not matched to a gene. Germline loops: CDR1 LGHNA, CDR2 YSLEER. In DNA, the CDR3 is TGCGCCAGCAGCCAAGAGGTCTGGCTAGCGGGAGGTCACGATACGCAGTATTTT. Its translation: CASSQEVWLAGGHDTQYF.

This clone showed up just a few times. CDR3 amino acids: CASSRDSEAETQYF. The CDR3, as DNA: TGTGCCAGCAGTCGGGACTCCGAGGCGGAGACCCAGTACTTC. The chain combines TRBV6-5 with TRBJ2-5; the D gene is possibly TRBD2 (6 bases). This CDR3 is built from 14 residues. The ends were cut back, 5 bases at V and 5 bases at J, with 15 bases in the middle. The V gene's germline CDR1 is MNHEY and CDR2 SVGAGI.

This chain connects TRBV7-9 to TRBJ2-7; maybe TRBD1 (5 bases). The CDR3 is 16 amino acids. V was clipped by 3 bases and J by 3 bases, with 18 bases between them. In germline, CDR1 is SEHNR, CDR2 FQNEAQ (reference sequence). The CDR3 loop reads CASSFDTGAFGYEQYF. DNA of the CDR3: TGTGCCAGCAGCTTTGATACAGGCGCCTTCGGCTACGAGCAGTACTTC.

The V call is TRBV4-1, the J call TRBJ2-3; 8 nucleotides agree with TRBD2. This CDR3 has 16 amino acids. The V and J ends lost 1 base and 4 bases, in that order; junction bases with no gene match: 7. The germline V gene encodes CDR1 MGHRA and CDR2 YSYEKL. The CDR3 DNA reads TGCGCCAGCAGCCAAGTTGGGCGGGAGGTCCCAGATACGCAGTATTTT. It yields the protein CASSQVGREVPDTQYF.

V and J are TRBV6-6 and TRBJ2-1; tentative D call: TRBD1 (5 bases). The V and J ends lost 0 bases and 4 bases respectively, with 13 bases between them. The germline CDR1 and CDR2 sequences are MNHNY and SVGAGI (reference sequence). This CDR3 has 16 amino acids. For the CDR3, the DNA is TGTGCCAGCAGTTACTCGAAGGGTAAGGGGTACAATGAGCAGTTCTTC. Its translation: CASSYSKGKGYNEQFF.

The genes are TRBV7-9 and TRBJ2-7; 8 nucleotides match TRBD2. CDR3 length: 15 amino acids. Trimming removed 4 bases from V and 0 bases from J; junction bases left unmatched: 5. In germline, CDR1 is SEHNR, CDR2 FQNEAQ (reference sequence). CDR3 sequence (DNA): TGTGCCAGCAGCTCAACCGGGACTAGCTCCTACGAGCAGTACTTC. Protein sequence: CASSSTGTSSYEQYF.

The chain recombines TRBV5-1 with TRBJ1-4, with TRBD1 matching over 9 bases. The CDR3 is 16 amino acids. Trimming removed 4 bases from V and 0 bases from J; junction bases left unmatched: 4. The V gene's germline CDR1 is SGHRS and CDR2 YFSETQ. The CDR3 DNA sequence: TGCGCCAGCAGCCCCGGACAGGGGACAACTAATGAAAAACTGTTTTTT. It yields the protein CASSPGQGTTNEKLFF.

V and J are TRBV7-8 and TRBJ1-1; 7 positions agree with TRBD1. The CDR3 is made up of 15 amino acids. The trim removed 1 base at V and 1 base at J, leaving 3 bases unmatched. Germline V gene data show CDR1 as SGHVS and CDR2 as FQNEAQ. CDR3 nucleotides: TGTGCCAGCAGCTTAGGGGGGACAGCGAACACTGAAGCTTTCTTT. Amino acid sequence: CASSLGGTANTEAFF.

The chain couples TRBV5-1 to TRBJ1-2; TRBD1 matches 9 bases. CDR3 length equals 14 residues. V lost 4 bases and J lost 2; bases outside the gene matches: 3. Germline lookup yields CDR1 SGHRS and CDR2 YFSETQ. This CDR3 reads CASSIGQGNYGYTF. The DNA for the CDR3 is TGCGCCAGCAGCATCGGACAGGGGAACTATGGCTACACCTTC.

The V call is TRBV6-4, the J call TRBJ2-1; 7 bases fit TRBD2. The CDR3 totals 15 residues. Germline assignment: CDR1 MRHNA and CDR2 SNTAGT. Losses at the gene ends were 7 bases for V and 2 bases for J; bases not matched to a gene: 8. The CDR3 protein is CASTAGVGPYNEQFF. The CDR3 DNA reads TGTGCCAGCACCGCGGGAGTTGGGCCCTACAATGAGCAGTTCTTC.

V usage is TRBV4-1 and J usage is TRBJ2-1, with TRBD2 matching 13 bases. The germline CDR1 and CDR2 sequences are MGHRA and YSYEKL. Unmatched junction bases numbered 11, after V lost 4 bases and J lost 2 bases. The CDR3 runs to 19 residues. The CDR3 loop is CASSPLRTSGRSPYNEQFF. CDR3 coding DNA: TGCGCCAGCAGCCCACTACGGACTAGCGGGAGAAGCCCCTACAATGAGCAGTTCTTC.

The rearrangement links TRBV5-6 to TRBJ1-1; TRBD1 matches at 11 bases. Germline loops: CDR1 SGHDT, CDR2 YYEEEE. V lost 4 bases, J lost 2 bases, and 10 bases stayed unmatched. This CDR3 has 17 amino acids. The CDR3 nucleotides are TGTGCCAGCAGCCACACGGGACAGGGGGTGGAAAACACTGAAGCTTTCTTT. It specifies CASSHTGQGVENTEAFF.

The chain has TRBV2 and TRBJ1-5; TRBD1 might be the D (5 bases). The CDR3 runs 13 residues. Trimming shortened V by 7 bases and J by 5 bases, and 12 bases separated the two germline ends. Germline values: CDR1 SNHLY, CDR2 FYNNEI. CDR3 DNA sequence: TGTGCCAGCAAAAGAGGGGAGGATCAGCCCCAGCATTTT. It is translated as CASKRGEDQPQHF.

V gene TRBV4-3 combines with J gene TRBJ1-1; D is unresolved. The V gene's germline CDR1 is LGHNA and CDR2 YSLEER. Between the trimmed V and J ends, which lost 4 bases and 2 bases, there was a span of 14 bases. The CDR3 spans 15 residues. CDR3 residues: CASSPGEGLNTEAFF. CDR3 bases: TGCGCCAGCAGCCCCGGAGAAGGATTAAACACTGAAGCTTTCTTT.

This clone was seen a single time. The CDR3 ends on some other residue instead of the conserved phenylalanine or tryptophan, so this is likely a read error. The chain combines TRBV7-9 with TRBJ1-2, with D possibly being TRBD1 (6 bases). Germline CDR1 and CDR2: SEHNR and FQNEAQ (reference sequence). The V gene lost 5 bases and the J gene lost 3 bases, with 13 bases spanning the gap. The CDR3 is 14 amino acids. CDR3 loop: CASSLPGVHYGYTL. The CDR3 DNA reads as TGTGCCAGCAGCCTCCCAGGGGTGCACTATGGCTACACCCTC.

The rearrangement uses TRBV29-1 and TRBJ2-6, with 7 nucleotides matching TRBD1. Germline V gene data show CDR1 as SQVTM and CDR2 as ANQGSEA. V dropped 5 bases and J dropped 0; count of bases not matched to a gene: 7. The CDR3 is made up of 16 amino acids. The CDR3 DNA reads TGCAGCGTTCGTACCGGGACAGACTCTGGGGCCAACGTCCTGACTTTC. Translation gives CSVRTGTDSGANVLTF.

The chain employs TRBV2 and TRBJ2-2; 8 positions agree with TRBD2. The CDR3 is made up of 17 amino acids. V shed 6 bases and J 1 base; nucleotides not matched to a gene: 10. Per the germline V gene, CDR1 is SNHLY and CDR2 is FYNNEI. CDR3 amino acids: CASSPTTGGENTGELFF. DNA for the CDR3: TGTGCCAGCAGCCCCACAACGGGGGGGGAGAACACCGGGGAGCTGTTTTTT. The whole variable domain, filled in from reference TRBV2 and TRBJ2-2, reads EPEVTQTPSHQVTQMGQEVILRCVPISNHLYFYWYRQILGQKVEFLVSFYNNEISEKSEIFDDQFSVERPDGSNFTLKIRSTKLEDSAMYFCASSPTTGGENTGELFFGEGSRLTVL.

V gene TRBV5-1 combines with J gene TRBJ2-3; TRBD2 matches 7 bases. The CDR3 consists of 15 residues. V lost 2 bases, J lost 2 bases, and 5 bases stayed unmatched. The V gene's germline CDR1 is SGHRS and CDR2 YFSETQ. CDR3 sequence reads: CASSLAGSPTDTQYF. CDR3 nucleotides: TGCGCCAGCAGCTTAGCGGGAAGCCCCACAGATACGCAGTATTTT.

As DNA, the CDR3 is TGTGCCAGAAGCTTGGGGACTGGCTCCTACGAGCAGTACTTC. Its protein product is CARSLGTGSYEQYF. The chain employs TRBV5-3 and TRBJ2-7; TRBD2 might be the D (5 bases). TRBV5-3 is an ORF, with its function uncertain. This CDR3 contains 14 residues. V was cut by 0 bases and J by 0 bases, with 7 bases left in between.

The DNA of the CDR3 is TGCAGCGTCGTGATGGGACAGGGGCGGGCCTCTAACTATGGCTACACCTTC. It yields the protein CSVVMGQGRASNYGYTF. The chain combines TRBV29-1 with TRBJ1-2; 10 bases map to TRBD1. This CDR3 region has 17 residues. Trimming removed 6 bases from V and 0 bases from J; junction bases left unmatched: 13. In germline, CDR1 is SQVTM, CDR2 ANQGSEA.

The sample holds one count of this clone. The rearrangement uses TRBV6-9 and TRBJ2-1, with 16 nucleotides matching TRBD2. The V gene end was trimmed by 9 bases and the J gene end by 3 bases; junction bases not matched to a gene: 14. Germline V gene sequence: CDR1 MNHGY, CDR2 SVAAGI. The length of the CDR3 is 19 residues. The CDR3, as DNA: TGTGCCAGGTCCCCCCCGGGACTAGCGGGGGGGCTGGGCTACAATGAGCAGTTCTTC. It translates to CARSPPGLAGGLGYNEQFF.

This rearrangement joins TRBV19 to TRBJ2-1; TRBD1 matches at 8 bases. The V gene end was trimmed by 5 bases and the J gene end by 4 bases; junction bases not matched to a gene: 10. CDR1 LNHDA and CDR2 SQIVND come from the germline V gene (reference sequence). The CDR3 is 16 residues long. The chain's CDR3 is CASSSRRGRKYNEQFF. DNA for the CDR3: TGTGCCAGTAGTTCACGCAGGGGGCGAAAATACAATGAGCAGTTCTTC.

This CDR3 is CASSVDQGARGYTF. CDR3 DNA sequence: TGTGCCAGCAGCGTAGACCAGGGGGCGCGGGGCTACACCTTC. The genes are TRBV9 and TRBJ1-2, with 8 bases lining up with TRBD1. CDR1 and CDR2 from the germline V gene are SGDLS and YYNGEE. This CDR3 is 14 amino acids long. Trimming cost V 0 bases and J 8 bases; bases outside gene matches: 6.